Below, 14 T cell receptor beta chains from the same sample are listed, as sequenced in a study of blood T cell repertoires in COVID-19. Produced via immunoSEQ multiplex PCR; TCRdb's table is partial and in-frame only. The table lists 430,000 or so clones, 88% of them singletons. The specimen sequenced was PBMCs or T cells enriched from blood (not recorded which). The receptors come from a woman in her late teens or twenties who had been exposed to COVID-19.

The genes are TRBV7-3 and TRBJ2-1; TRBD1 matches at 8 bases. V shed 5 bases and J 0 bases; nucleotides not matched to a gene: 3. The CDR3 is 15 amino acids. Germline values: CDR1 SGHTA, CDR2 FQGTGA. CDR3 region: CASSKTGDSYNEQFF. In DNA form, the CDR3 reads TGTGCCAGCAGCAAGACAGGGGACTCCTACAATGAGCAGTTCTTC.

The chain uses TRBV18 and TRBJ1-6; 10 positions match TRBD1. CDR1 is KGHSH, CDR2 LQKENI, per germline. The CDR3 is 15 residues long. Germline trimming cut 4 bases from V and 8 bases from J; bases unmatched to any gene: 5. In nucleotides, the CDR3 is TGTGCCAGCTCACGCGACAGGGGGCGCGATTCACCCCTCCACTTT. It yields the protein CASSRDRGRDSPLHF.

This chain joins TRBV19 and TRBJ2-5, with D maybe TRBD2 (6 bases). Germline-derived CDR1 and CDR2 are LNHDA and SQIVND (reference sequence). Trimming stripped 5 bases from V and 0 bases from J, with 7 bases between. The CDR3 has 13 amino acids. CDR3 coding DNA: TGTGCCAGTAGTCGGGGGAACCAAGAGACCCAGTACTTC. Encoded protein: CASSRGNQETQYF.

J is TRBJ1-2 and V is TRBV25-1, with 8 bases identical to TRBD1. After removal of 4 bases from V and 7 bases from J, the junction contained 5 bases not matched to a gene. Per germline, CDR1 MGHDK and CDR2 SYGVNS. CDR3 size: 13 residues. For the CDR3, the DNA is TGTGCCAGCAGTGTAGACAGGGGCCGTGGCTACACCTTC. This codes for CASSVDRGRGYTF.

The V call is TRBV3-1 (or the pseudogene TRBV3-2), the J call TRBJ2-1; D might be TRBD1 (5 bases). V was clipped by 4 bases and J by 7 bases, with 11 bases between them. Germline V lookup: CDR1 LGHDT, CDR2 YNNKEL (reference sequence). The CDR3 consists of 13 residues. The CDR3 DNA is TGTGCCAGCAGCCCCCTGCCAGGGAATGAGCAGTTCTTC. This encodes CASSPLPGNEQFF.

The chain employs TRBV19 and TRBJ2-1; 7 bases line up with TRBD1. The junction had 13 bases not matched to a gene; V was cut back by 4 bases and J by 10 bases. There are 15 residues in the CDR3. Per the germline V gene, CDR1 is LNHDA and CDR2 is SQIVND (reference sequence). The CDR3 coding sequence is TGTGCCAGTAGTAAAAGACAGGGAGATCCCAACGAGCAGTTCTTC. This encodes CASSKRQGDPNEQFF. The full variable domain, in which reference TRBV19 and TRBJ2-1 provide the parts outside the CDR3, is DGGITQSPKYLFRKEGQNVTLSCEQNLNHDAMYWYRQDPGQGLRLIYYSQIVNDFQKGDIAEGYSVSREKKESFPLTVTSAQKNPTAFYLCASSKRQGDPNEQFFGPGTRLTVL.

The chain is built from TRBV19 and TRBJ2-3, with D uncertain. This CDR3 spans 14 amino acids. V was pared by 5 bases and J by 7 bases, with 16 bases between. Germline V CDR1 and CDR2: LNHDA, SQIVND (reference sequence). This chain's CDR3 is CASSFLPGTNTQYF. Written as DNA, the CDR3 is TGTGCCAGTAGTTTTCTCCCCGGTACTAATACGCAGTATTTT.

This clone was counted once. CDR3 sequence: CASTPGQGPYGYTF. The CDR3 coding sequence is TGTGCCAGTACCCCGGGACAGGGGCCCTATGGCTACACCTTC. The chain carries TRBV19 and TRBJ1-2, with 10 bases aligning to TRBD1. The CDR3 has 14 residues. Germline values: CDR1 LNHDA, CDR2 SQIVND (reference sequence). Unmatched junction bases numbered 6, after V lost 7 bases and J lost 4 bases.

The V call is TRBV7-9, the J call TRBJ2-3, with TRBD2 identical over 8 bases. This CDR3 is 15 amino acids long. V lost 5 bases, J lost 5 bases, and 9 bases stayed unmatched. Germline V gene lookup returns CDR1 SEHNR and CDR2 FQNEAQ (reference sequence). The CDR3 nucleotides are TGTGCCAGCAGCGCCCCGGTCGGGGGGGGAGATACGCAGTATTTT. Protein product: CASSAPVGGGDTQYF.

This chain uses TRBV9 with TRBJ1-4; 10 bases agree with TRBD1. Germline lookup yields CDR1 SGDLS and CDR2 YYNGEE. Losses at the gene ends were 0 bases for V and 11 bases for J; bases not matched to a gene: 10. CDR3 size: 16 residues. In DNA, the CDR3 is TGTGCCAGCAGCGTAGGGACAGGGGGGACCGAGCCCAAACTGTTTTTT. Translated: CASSVGTGGTEPKLFF.

This sequence joins TRBV6-5 and TRBJ2-1; possible D gene TRBD1, 6 bases. This CDR3 comprises 13 residues. Trimming took off 7 bases at V and 8 bases at J, with 15 bases between the two ends. Germline V gene lookup returns CDR1 MNHEY and CDR2 SVGAGI. CDR3 DNA: TGTGCCAGCAAGGCCGGGTCAGGGGATGAGCAGTTCTTC. Translated, it gives CASKAGSGDEQFF.

The chain has TRBV19 and TRBJ2-1; 10 positions agree with TRBD2. Germline V lookup: CDR1 LNHDA, CDR2 SQIVND (reference sequence). J gave up 6 bases and V 5 bases, and 7 bases lay outside the gene matches. There are 15 residues in the CDR3. The CDR3 nucleotides read TGTGCCAGTAGTCCAATAGCGGGAGGAATCAATGAGCAGTTCTTC. Translated, it gives CASSPIAGGINEQFF.

The chain has TRBV20-1 and TRBJ2-7; 9 bases are a match to TRBD2. The V gene end was trimmed by 3 bases and the J gene end by 2 bases; junction bases not matched to a gene: 5. CDR1 and CDR2 (germline): DFQATT, SNEGSKA (reference sequence). This CDR3 region has 14 residues. DNA for the CDR3: TGCAGTGCTAGTCGGACTAGCGCAACCTACGAGCAGTACTTC. Its protein is CSASRTSATYEQYF.

The rearrangement joins TRBV6-5 to TRBJ2-1; TRBD2 aligns across 7 bases. The germline V gene has CDR1 MNHEY and CDR2 SVGAGI. J gave up 7 bases and V 5 bases, and 5 bases lay outside the gene matches. This CDR3 spans 13 amino acids. CDR3 nucleotides: TGTGCCAGCAGTCCCCGGGACTATAATGAGCAGTTCTTC. Translating it yields CASSPRDYNEQFF.